The text below deals with one TCR beta chain. This entry is derived from a study of blood T cell repertoires in COVID-19. Whole-study context: PBMCs, B-cell-depleted T cells, or T cells provided the cDNA or gDNA that made up the material.

The CDR3 runs 15 residues. CDR1 is SGDLS and CDR2 is YYNGEE in the germline V gene. V lost 2 bases to trimming and J lost 3 bases; unmatched junction nucleotides: 6. In the original processing: Scientists estimated how many nucleated cells there were by amplifying reference gene primers. Sequencing used immunoSEQ multiplex PCR; TCRdb keeps in-frame clones, though not all of them. V, J and clone size reflect that table, while D and trimming were determined from the DNA. The sample carries fewer than 110,000 clones, approximately 81% recorded once. Source material: peripheral blood. The chain combines TRBV9 with TRBJ2-7; 9 bases align to TRBD1. The sequence was collected from a human donor in a cohort sampled during active COVID-19. CDR3 bases: TGTGCCAGCAGCGTCCAGGACAGGGGCCACTACGAGCAGTACTTC. Residues: CASSVQDRGHYEQYF.